The clone carrying this TCR beta chain was counted at least ten times. The antigen is unknown. TCR beta VDJ and CDR3 profiling used genomic DNA as template. MiXCR, applied by TCRdb to the reads, yields one record per CDR3 protein. The table includes some 180,000 distinct CDR3 sequences, roughly half detected once. This entry is derived from a study of CD8+CD57+ T cells in acquired aplastic anemia. Study background: Sorted cells (CD4+ and CD8+) yielded DNA amounts that averaged around 3.5 ug. Findings and caveats of the study: Fewer than 30 CD8+ CDR3 sequences were shared between patients and controls.

Trimming removed 6 bases from V and 1 base from J; junction bases left unmatched: 13. Germline lookup yields CDR1 SGHAT and CDR2 FQNNGV. There are 18 residues in the CDR3. The chain has TRBV11-2 and TRBJ1-4; TRBD1 matches 8 bases. The sample taken for sequencing was sorted CD4+, CD8+, or CD8+CD57+ T cells (not recorded which) from PBMCs. This clonotype was sampled from a human donor in good health. The CDR3 DNA follows: TGTGCCAGCAGTTTGCGGGCAGGGGGCGCGGGAACTAATGAAAAACTGTTTTTT. Protein product: CASSLRAGGAGTNEKLFF.